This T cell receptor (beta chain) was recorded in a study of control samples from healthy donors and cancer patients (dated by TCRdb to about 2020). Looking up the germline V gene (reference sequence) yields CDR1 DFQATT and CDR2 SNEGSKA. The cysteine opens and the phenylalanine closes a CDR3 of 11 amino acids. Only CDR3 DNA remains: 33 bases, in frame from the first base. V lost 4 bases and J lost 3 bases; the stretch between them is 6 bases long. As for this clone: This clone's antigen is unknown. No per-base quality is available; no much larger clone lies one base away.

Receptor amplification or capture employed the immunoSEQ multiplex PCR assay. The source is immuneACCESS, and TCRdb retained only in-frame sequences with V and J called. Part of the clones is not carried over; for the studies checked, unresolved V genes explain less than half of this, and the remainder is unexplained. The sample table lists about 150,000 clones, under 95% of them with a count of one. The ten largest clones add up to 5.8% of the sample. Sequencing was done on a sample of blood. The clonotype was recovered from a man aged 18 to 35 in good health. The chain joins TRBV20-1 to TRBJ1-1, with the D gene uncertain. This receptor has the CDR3 CSATDDTEAFF. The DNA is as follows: TGCAGTGCTACAGATGACACTGAAGCTTTCTTT.